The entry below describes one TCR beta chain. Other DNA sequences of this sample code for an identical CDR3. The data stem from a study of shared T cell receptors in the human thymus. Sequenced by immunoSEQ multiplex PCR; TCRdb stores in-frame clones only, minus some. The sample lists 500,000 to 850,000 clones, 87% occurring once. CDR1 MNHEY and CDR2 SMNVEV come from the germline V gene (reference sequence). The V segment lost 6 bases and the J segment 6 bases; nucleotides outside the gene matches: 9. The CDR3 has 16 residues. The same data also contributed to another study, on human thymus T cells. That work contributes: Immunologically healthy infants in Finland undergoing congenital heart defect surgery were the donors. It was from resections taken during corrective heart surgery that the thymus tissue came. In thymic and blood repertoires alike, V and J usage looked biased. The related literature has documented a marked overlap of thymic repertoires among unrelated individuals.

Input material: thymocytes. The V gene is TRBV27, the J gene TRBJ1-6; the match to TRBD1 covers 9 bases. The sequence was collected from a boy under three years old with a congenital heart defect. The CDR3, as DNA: TGTGCCAGCAGCCTTCATCGACAGGGGGGTAATTCACCCCTCCACTTT. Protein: CASSLHRQGGNSPLHF.